The 15 T cell receptor beta chains below all came from one sample that was sequenced in a study of human T cells and chemical hapten exposure. TCRdb passed the RACE reads through MiXCR, listing each CDR3 protein once. This table holds around 99,000 distinct CDR3 sequences, less than 10% found once. The time point: patch test 2, 6 weeks after DPC sensitization. Treatment of the sample: therapeutic diphenylcyclopropenone sensitization with weekly scalp DPC. The sequencing used whole blood, collected in connection with sensitization to the hapten diphenylcyclopropenone (DPC). These receptors all stem from a middle-aged woman with alopecia areata. Some clones in this sample may be carry-over from other donors' samples.

This clonotype was seen only a few times. The chain carries TRBV28 and TRBJ2-3; 11 nucleotides agree with TRBD2. This CDR3 comprises 15 residues. In germline, CDR1 is MDHEN, CDR2 SYDVKM. Losses at the gene ends were 3 bases for V and 5 bases for J; bases not matched to a gene: 4. The CDR3 DNA is TGTGCCAGCAGTTTTAGCGGGGGGGCCCGAGATACGCAGTATTTT. Translation: CASSFSGGARDTQYF.

Comments on this clonotype: Here the CDR3 omits its conserved ending phenylalanine or tryptophan, so a read error is the likely source. The limits of the CDR3 on the DNA are not certain, so only TCRdb's listed CDR3 is given. The chain is built from TRBV6-1 and TRBJ1-6. Ends included, the CDR3 has 10 residues. Germline V lookup: CDR1 MNHNS, CDR2 SASEGT. The CDR3 protein is CATSFPPSTL.

Only a few counts were recorded for this clonotype. The J gene is TRBJ2-5, the V gene TRBV7-9; D is unclear. V was cut by 1 base and J by 4 bases, with 7 bases left in between. There are 13 residues in the CDR3. Germline V gene lookup returns CDR1 SEHNR and CDR2 FQNEAQ (reference sequence). The CDR3 protein is CASSLGALETQYF. The CDR3 DNA reads TGTGCCAGCAGCTTAGGAGCACTAGAGACCCAGTACTTC.

This clonotype appeared many times. The genes are TRBV10-3 and TRBJ1-2; 7 nucleotides line up with TRBD1. The V gene's germline CDR1 is ENHRY and CDR2 SYGVKD. The CDR3 extends over 13 amino acids. J was trimmed by 9 bases and V by 6 bases; bases with no gene match: 10. CDR3 in amino acids: CAISQDRSIRYTF. CDR3 bases: TGTGCCATCAGCCAGGACAGGTCTATACGCTACACCTTC.

J is TRBJ2-3 and V is TRBV5-1, with unresolved D. This CDR3 region has 13 residues. In germline, CDR1 is SGHRS, CDR2 YFSETQ. The V gene lost 4 bases and the J gene lost 3 bases, with 9 bases spanning the gap. The CDR3: CASSMGVTDTQYF. CDR3 in DNA: TGCGCCAGCAGCATGGGTGTGACAGATACGCAGTATTTT.

The gene calls are TRBV6-8 and TRBJ1-2; D is unclear. Trimming shortened V by 5 bases and J by 10 bases, and 8 bases separated the two germline ends. CDR3 length: 10 amino acids. The germline V gene encodes CDR1 MNHGY and CDR2 SAAAGT. The CDR3 is CASSGLVYTF. CDR3 nucleotides: TGTGCCAGCAGTGGCCTAGTCTACACCTTC.

This clonotype was detected a few times. CDR3 DNA: TGTGCCAGCAGTTTAGGCGGACAAAACACCGGGGAGCTGTTTTTT. This translates into CASSLGGQNTGELFF. The rearrangement links TRBV12-3 or TRBV12-4 to TRBJ2-2; D is possibly TRBD1 (5 bases). This CDR3 has 15 residues. Trimming stripped 1 base from V and 2 bases from J, with 8 bases between.

The gene calls are TRBV7-2 and TRBJ2-7; the D gene could be TRBD1 or TRBD2 (7 bases each). Looked up from germline, CDR1 is SGHTA and CDR2 is FQGNSA. V lost 4 bases to trimming and J lost 4 bases, with 14 bases between them. The CDR3 sequence is 14 residues long. CDR3 sequence: CASSSPGGGYEQYF. The CDR3 DNA sequence: TGTGCCAGCAGCTCGCCAGGGGGGGGATACGAGCAGTACTTC.

This clonotype was seen at least ten times. The CDR3 protein is CASSQDAGLAGPNTGELFF. The CDR3, as DNA: TGCGCCAGCAGCCAAGACGCGGGACTAGCGGGGCCGAACACCGGGGAGCTGTTTTTT. The chain couples TRBV4-3 to TRBJ2-2; 13 positions match TRBD2. Per the germline V gene, CDR1 is LGHNA and CDR2 is YSLEER. This CDR3 has 19 residues. The trim removed 0 bases at V and 0 bases at J, leaving 4 bases unmatched.

This clonotype was detected a few times. The chain joins TRBV7-7 to TRBJ2-7; D might be TRBD1 or TRBD2, each matching 5 bases. Germline V CDR1 and CDR2: SSHAT, FNYEAQ (reference sequence). CDR3 length: 14 amino acids. Deletions cut 5 bases from V and 0 bases from J, with 11 bases between. The CDR3 region has the DNA TGTGCCAGCAGCCCCGGGGCGAGCTCCTACGAGCAGTACTTC. Amino acids: CASSPGASSYEQYF.

This clonotype was seen more than once but under ten times. This chain links TRBV18 with TRBJ2-5; D call uncertain. The germline V gene has CDR1 KGHSH and CDR2 LQKENI. V was shortened by 3 bases and J by 1 base, with 12 bases between the two germline ends. The CDR3 sequence is 15 residues long. The CDR3 region has the DNA TGTGCCAGCTCACCCCTGACTGCTAGCCAAGAGACCCAGTACTTC. Encoded protein: CASSPLTASQETQYF.

As regards this clonotype: This may stem from a read error, because a much larger clone lies one nucleotide away. The chain is built from TRBV2 and TRBJ2-7, with 7 nucleotides matching TRBD1. Germline V gene sequence: CDR1 SNHLY, CDR2 FYNNEI. The CDR3 is made up of 15 amino acids. This chain's CDR3 is CSSRRGQVGDYEQYF. The CDR3 region has the DNA TGTTCCAGCAGACGCGGACAGGTTGGAGACTACGAGCAGTACTTC.

This clonotype was found many times. The chain employs TRBV7-2 and TRBJ2-3; D unclear. CDR1 is SGHTA and CDR2 is FQGNSA in the germline V gene. V shed 5 bases and J shed 2 bases, with 8 bases lying between them. This CDR3 is 13 amino acids long. The CDR3 nucleotides read TGTGCCAGCAGCCTCTGGGCCACAGATACGCAGTATTTT. Its translation is CASSLWATDTQYF.

This clonotype was seen many times. The V and J genes are TRBV5-1 and TRBJ1-6; 12 bases match TRBD1. This CDR3 contains 16 residues. Germline assignment: CDR1 SGHRS and CDR2 YFSETQ. Germline trimming cut 4 bases from V and 10 bases from J; bases unmatched to any gene: 9. The CDR3 bases are TGCGCCAGCAGCACCGGGACAGGGGGCAAGGGGTCACCCCTCCACTTT. It specifies CASSTGTGGKGSPLHF.

This clonotype occurred a few times. The chain couples TRBV29-1 to TRBJ1-1; D call uncertain. This CDR3 contains 11 residues. The germline V gene encodes CDR1 SQVTM and CDR2 ANQGSEA. Trimming took 8 bases from V and 2 from J, leaving 9 bases between them. CDR3 residues: CSTHTNTEAFF. In DNA form, the CDR3 reads TGCAGCACCCACACAAACACTGAAGCTTTCTTT.